This T cell receptor (beta chain) appears in the sequencing data of a study of cytomegalovirus exposure and HLA in healthy donors. Study information: The 100 million to 140 million unique TCR beta sequences, from roughly 170 million T cells, were found by an earlier analysis.

About this clone itself: Antigen: not known. Because it lacks the conserved phenylalanine or tryptophan at the end, this CDR3 is likely a read error.

The study, taken as a whole, reports: Being productive about 90% or about 30% of the time was typical of most TCR beta V segments in an earlier analysis. Most TCR sequences showed up rarely, but some public TCRs showed up in many donors.

PCR primers comprised 60 Vbeta and 13 Jbeta primers. Clones were sequenced by immunoSEQ multiplex PCR, and TCRdb holds only the in-frame ones, with some missing. The sample comprises roughly 230,000 clones, 70% to 90% of which are singletons, and 0.2% to 0.25% rests with the top ten. Trimming pared 6 bases from V and 11 bases from J, leaving 19 bases between. The CDR3 contains 13 residues. The germline CDR1 and CDR2 sequences are MNHNY and SVGAGI (reference sequence). The rearrangement links TRBV6-6 to TRBJ1-2, with a tentative D call TRBD1 (6 bases). Input material: PBMCs. The TCR comes from a girl aged 2-10 years in good health and CMV-seronegative. CDR3 DNA sequence: TGTGCCAGCAGCCGCCGGGACAAGGGCTCTTACACCTCC. It specifies CASSRRDKGSYTS.